The clone carrying this T cell receptor beta chain was found once. The CDR3 has 13 amino acids. With 4 bases removed from V and 4 bases from J, the gap between germline ends came to 11 bases. Per germline, CDR1 KGHSH and CDR2 LQKENI. Described time point: after neoadjuvant nivolumab, at surgical resection. Stage II-IVA oral cavity squamous cell carcinoma was new and untreated by systemic or radiation therapy. Patients had HPV-negative, locally advanced oral cavity squamous cell carcinoma. This sample is drawn from a study of neoadjuvant anti-PD-1 for oral cavity cancer. Generated by immunoSEQ multiplex PCR, the TCRdb table keeps only in-frame clones and is missing some. The sample records about 39,000 clones, 60% to 80% being singletons.

The receptor was isolated from a person between 40 and 85 years old with oral cavity squamous cell carcinoma. Source: PBMCs, taken after nivolumab (anti-PD-1) treatment. The chain recombines TRBV18 with TRBJ2-7; unclear D gene. Here the CDR3 reads CASSRPQQYEQYF. The CDR3 nucleotides are TGTGCCAGCTCACGACCCCAACAATACGAGCAGTACTTC.